What follows are 11 T cell receptor beta chains derived from one specimen sequenced in a study of T cell repertoires in aging, cancer and after chemotherapy. TRB rearrangements spanning V, D and J were amplified using mixed TRB-A/B primers. TCRdb used MiXCR to reprocess the multiplex PCR reads, holding one entry per CDR3 protein. The data show approximately 8,300 distinct CDR3 sequences, approximately 35% seen once. TCR beta rearrangements were amplified from peripheral blood genomic DNA. Sequenced material: blood. These receptors were taken from a human donor in good health. The donor label of this sample is uncertain.

In regard to this clonotype: A much larger clone sits a single nucleotide away, making a read error possible. The chain recombines TRBV29-1 with TRBJ2-1; D not resolved. The V end was cut by 3 bases, the J end by 5 bases, with 14 bases between. The CDR3 has 14 amino acids. Germline CDR1 reads SQVTM; CDR2 reads ANQGSEA. The CDR3 region is CSVDSSSSNNEQFF. CDR3 nucleotide sequence: TGCAGCGTTGACTCGTCCTCCAGCAACAATGAGCAGTTCTTC.

This clonotype is labeled as medium-sized. The chain joins TRBV27 to TRBJ2-1; D is perhaps TRBD1 (6 bases). Trimming shortened V by 6 bases and J by 3 bases, and 18 bases separated the two germline ends. The V gene's germline CDR1 is MNHEY and CDR2 SMNVEV (reference sequence). The CDR3 has 16 residues. CDR3 sequence (DNA): TGTGCCAGCAGGGTAACCGGGACATTCAGCTACAATGAGCAGTTCTTC. It specifies CASRVTGTFSYNEQFF.

In its sample, this clonotype ranks as medium-sized. This chain connects TRBV5-6 to TRBJ1-2, with TRBD1 identical over 7 bases. V trimming: 4 bases; J trimming: 4 bases; junction bases outside the gene matches: 13. CDR1 SGHDT and CDR2 YYEEEE come from the germline V gene. This CDR3 has 16 amino acids. As DNA, the CDR3 is TGTGCCAGCAGCCCGGGGGTGGTGGAGGGGGCCTATGGCTACACCTTC. Translating gives CASSPGVVEGAYGYTF. Full variable domain (missing parts from reference TRBV5-6 and TRBJ1-2): DAGVTQSPTHLIKTRGQQVTLRCSPKSGHDTVSWYQQALGQGPQFIFQYYEEEERQRGNFPDRFSGHQFPNYSSELNVNALLLGDSALYLCASSPGVVEGAYGYTFGSGTRLTVV.

This clonotype turned up a few times. The chain uses TRBV27 and TRBJ2-1; 8 nucleotides line up with TRBD1. CDR3 size: 14 residues. Per germline, CDR1 MNHEY and CDR2 SMNVEV (reference sequence). The ends lost 6 bases at V and 7 bases at J; junction bases unmatched: 8. CDR3 nucleotides: TGTGCCAGCAGCGCCGGGACAGGATCTAATGAGCAGTTCTTC. Its translation: CASSAGTGSNEQFF.

This chain joins TRBV30 and TRBJ2-7; 10 nucleotides align to TRBD1. CDR1 is GTSNPN and CDR2 is SVGIG in the germline V gene (reference sequence). The CDR3 loop spans 14 amino acids. V shed 2 bases, J shed 2 bases, and the junction held 3 bases outside the gene matches. CDR3 in amino acids: CAWSTGTGAYEQYF. DNA of the CDR3: TGTGCCTGGAGTACTGGGACAGGGGCCTACGAGCAGTACTTC.

This sequence joins TRBV7-2 and TRBJ2-7, with D hard to call. Germline V gene data show CDR1 as SGHTA and CDR2 as FQGNSA. CDR3 length: 11 residues. Trimming removed 5 bases at V and 7 bases at J, with 9 bases between. CDR3 in DNA: TGTGCCAGCAGCAAGGGCCGAGAGCAGTACTTC. Its protein is CASSKGREQYF.

In this sample, this clonotype is medium-sized. The chain combines TRBV15 with TRBJ2-2; D remains unclear. The CDR3 loop spans 16 amino acids. Trimming took off 1 base at V and 1 base at J, with 10 bases between the two ends. Germline V gene data show CDR1 as LNHNV and CDR2 as YYDKDF (reference sequence). The CDR3 nucleotides are TGTGCCACCAGCAGAGCAGTAGGCAGGAACACCGGGGAGCTGTTTTTT. Translation: CATSRAVGRNTGELFF.

The chain joins TRBV6-5 to TRBJ1-5; D might be TRBD1 (5 bases). The CDR3 covers 14 residues. Germline-derived CDR1 and CDR2 are MNHEY and SVGAGI. V lost 5 bases, J lost 4 bases, and 12 bases lay in between. CDR3: CASSPPGTNQPQHF. The CDR3 region has the DNA TGTGCCAGCAGTCCACCGGGGACTAATCAGCCCCAGCATTTT.

The V gene is TRBV7-6, the J gene TRBJ2-1; D may be TRBD2 (5 bases). Trimming cost V 5 bases and J 5 bases, with 22 bases left between them. The length of the CDR3 is 17 residues. Germline CDR1 SGHVS, CDR2 FNYEAQ. Written as DNA, the CDR3 is TGTGCCAGCAGCCGACTTACGGTGGTGCGGGTTGACAATGAGCAGTTCTTC. It encodes CASSRLTVVRVDNEQFF.

This clonotype occurred a few times. V gene TRBV11-2 combines with J gene TRBJ1-1; TRBD1 agrees at 8 bases. Looked up from germline, CDR1 is SGHAT and CDR2 is FQNNGV. J lost 1 base, V lost 5 bases, and 6 bases had no gene match. The CDR3 length is 15 residues. The CDR3 region is CASSQGTGWNTEAFF. DNA of the CDR3: TGTGCCAGCAGCCAAGGGACAGGATGGAACACTGAAGCTTTCTTT.

V usage is TRBV6-5 and J usage is TRBJ2-1; 7 nucleotides line up with TRBD2. The germline V gene has CDR1 MNHEY and CDR2 SVGAGI. V lost 7 bases, J lost 4 bases, and 7 bases stayed unmatched. This CDR3 comprises 14 residues. The CDR3 sequence: CASMGEGGYNEQFF. In DNA, the CDR3 is TGTGCCAGCATGGGGGAGGGTGGATACAATGAGCAGTTCTTC.